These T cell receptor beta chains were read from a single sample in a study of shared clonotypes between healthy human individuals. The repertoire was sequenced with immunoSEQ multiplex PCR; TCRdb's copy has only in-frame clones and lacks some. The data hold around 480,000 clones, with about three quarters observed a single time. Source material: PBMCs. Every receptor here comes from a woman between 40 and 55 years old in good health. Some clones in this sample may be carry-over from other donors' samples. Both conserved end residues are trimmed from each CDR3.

ASSGSYEQY | TRBJ2-7 | TRBV7-2
ASSPQARGTYEQY | TRBJ2-7 | TRBV11-2
ASSPHRDLYSYEQY | TRBJ2-7 | TRBV18
ASSMTREKD | TRBJ2-7 | TRBV28
SVAWSSYNEQF | TRBJ2-1 | TRBV29-1
ASSPAENQPQH | TRBJ1-5 | TRBV6-4
ATNPGTGTDNEKLF | TRBJ1-4 | TRBV19
ASSYSRLYEQY | - | TRBV6-6
ASSLTTGDQPQH | TRBJ1-5 | TRBV7-9
ASRKNPDNEQF | TRBJ2-1 | TRBV27
ASSVVFQETQY | TRBJ2-5 | TRBV6-1
ASSLGQNSYEQY | TRBJ2-7 | TRBV5-1
ASSLRGVYEQY | TRBJ2-7 | TRBV7-3
ASSQARVSTDTQY | TRBJ2-3 | TRBV14
ASSYGQDTEAF | TRBJ1-1 | TRBV5-4
ASSQDHDIRTGNTIY | TRBJ1-3 | TRBV4-1
ASSLGQAIPYGYT | TRBJ1-2 | TRBV7-9
AWRAGISAF | TRBJ1-1 | TRBV30
ASSFREGDEQY | TRBJ2-7 | TRBV27
ASSRQGLEQY | TRBJ2-7 | TRBV27
ASSLGTKAF | TRBJ1-1 | TRBV28
ASSLAGGETQY | TRBJ2-5 | TRBV6-4
ASLPRGTSGGSTDTQY | TRBJ2-3 | TRBV5-1
ASSLETGPMRSIGYT | TRBJ1-2 | TRBV7-2
ASVLGELAF | TRBJ1-1 | TRBV28
ASSTGAGAEQF | TRBJ2-1 | TRBV6-6
ASSSAGWGTDTQY | TRBJ2-3 | TRBV28
ASSSEAYQETQY | TRBJ2-5 | TRBV6-5
ASSTGVREQF | TRBJ2-1 | TRBV6-5
ASSLVTANTEAF | TRBJ1-1 | TRBV5-1
ASRGDTVANEQF | TRBJ2-1 | TRBV19
ASSLDGGSYEQY | TRBJ2-7 | TRBV11-2
ASSLPPGPIPCEQY | TRBJ2-7 | TRBV11-3
ASEGAKNIQY | TRBJ2-4 | TRBV6-6
ASSSGPGTAYEQY | TRBJ2-7 | TRBV7-3
ASSPLDEQF | TRBJ2-1 | TRBV18
ASSRGQGKGTGELF | TRBJ2-2 | TRBV5-5
ASSLSSGRALYEQY | TRBJ2-7 | TRBV28
AWSPIKGNTEAF | TRBJ1-1 | TRBV30
ASSLEGATYEQY | TRBJ2-7 | TRBV7-2
AWSGQGFYGYT | TRBJ1-2 | TRBV30
ASSEREHNEQF | TRBJ2-1 | TRBV6-4
ATRDRTNTGELF | TRBJ2-2 | TRBV2
ATSPSGTQTDTQY | TRBJ2-3 | TRBV15
ASSTDRVSSYEQY | TRBJ2-7 | TRBV7-2